The next 29 T cell receptor beta chains were all read from a single sample in a study of CD8 T cells in ankylosing spondylitis. TCRdb fed the 5' RACE reads into MiXCR, producing one record per CDR3 protein. There are tens of thousands of distinct CDR3 sequences in the sample; roughly 27% occur only once, and around 56% lies in the top ten. Specimen: blood, either unsorted or a sorted T cell fraction (not recorded which). These receptors all come from a male donor with ankylosing spondylitis or in good health (not recorded which).

The chain joins TRBV5-1 to TRBJ2-3; 7 positions agree with TRBD2. With 0 bases clipped from V and 2 bases from J, the junction kept 9 bases outside the gene matches. Germline loops: CDR1 SGHRS, CDR2 YFSETQ. There are 17 residues in the CDR3. The CDR3 DNA is TGCGCCAGCAGCTTGGCTCTAGCGGAGGGCCTCACAGATACGCAGTATTTT. Translated, it gives CASSLALAEGLTDTQYF. Full variable domain (outside the CDR3, taken from reference TRBV5-1 and TRBJ2-3): KAGVTQTPRYLIKTRGQQVTLSCSPISGHRSVSWYQQTPGQGLQFLFEYFSETQRNKGNFPGRFSGRQFSNSRSEMNVSTLELGDSALYLCASSLALAEGLTDTQYFGPGTRLTVL.

A few counts support this clonotype. This chain joins TRBV20-1 and TRBJ2-1; TRBD2 matches 9 bases. The CDR3 contains 15 residues. Germline V gene sequence: CDR1 DFQATT, CDR2 SNEGSKA (reference sequence). J was trimmed by 4 bases and V by 6 bases; bases with no gene match: 10. The CDR3 DNA reads as TGCAGTGCCCTAGGGGGCGGGAGGGCTTACAATGAGCAGTTCTTC. Its protein product is CSALGGGRAYNEQFF.

The chain carries TRBV24-1 and TRBJ2-3, with TRBD1 identical over 9 bases. Germline CDR1 and CDR2: KGHDR and SFDVKD. With 4 bases clipped from V and 4 bases from J, the junction kept 14 bases outside the gene matches. The CDR3 is 18 amino acids. DNA of the CDR3: TGTGCCACCAGTGACCCGAAACTTCCGGGACAGGGTTCAGATACGCAGTATTTT. It codes for CATSDPKLPGQGSDTQYF.

A few counts support this clonotype. The rearrangement links TRBV20-1 to TRBJ1-1, with D perhaps TRBD1 (5 bases). Per germline, CDR1 DFQATT and CDR2 SNEGSKA (reference sequence). V lost 2 bases, J lost 2 bases, and 15 bases lay in between. This CDR3 contains 15 residues. The CDR3 loop is CSARRVDRLNTEAFF. The CDR3 DNA sequence: TGCAGTGCTAGAAGGGTAGACAGACTAAACACTGAAGCTTTCTTT.

This clonotype showed up just a few times. The chain combines TRBV7-9 with TRBJ1-2; D unresolved. This CDR3 comprises 15 residues. Germline V gene data show CDR1 as SEHNR and CDR2 as FQNEAQ (reference sequence). V lost 1 base and J 6 bases, leaving 15 bases between the germline ends. The DNA of the CDR3 is TGTGCCAGCAGCTTAGTTAACCCAGACGGAGATGGCTACACCTTC. It specifies CASSLVNPDGDGYTF. Together with reference TRBV7-9 and TRBJ1-2, the CDR3 gives the full variable domain: DTGVSQNPRHKITKRGQNVTFRCDPISEHNRLYWYRQTLGQGPEFLTYFQNEAQLEKSRLLSDRFSAERPKGSFSTLEIQRTEQGDSAMYLCASSLVNPDGDGYTFGSGTRLTVV.

The CDR3 sequence is CSVLAISYNEQFF. The CDR3 DNA reads TGCAGTGTCCTAGCGATCTCCTACAATGAGCAGTTCTTC. V usage is TRBV20-1 and J usage is TRBJ2-1; maybe TRBD2 (6 bases). Trimming removed 7 bases at V and 0 bases at J, with 10 bases between. This CDR3 has 13 residues. Germline V CDR1 and CDR2: DFQATT, SNEGSKA (reference sequence).

This clonotype was seen many times. V gene TRBV7-6 combines with J gene TRBJ1-2; 7 bases map to TRBD1. Trimming took 5 bases from V and 6 from J; bases not matched to a gene: 9. Germline CDR1 SGHVS, CDR2 FNYEAQ. The CDR3 is made up of 14 amino acids. The CDR3 spells CASSPMTGLDGYTF. The DNA for the CDR3 is TGTGCCAGCAGCCCGATGACAGGGCTAGATGGCTACACCTTC.

This clonotype occurred a few times. The chain is built from TRBV5-1 and TRBJ2-1, with unresolved D. This CDR3 has 14 residues. Between the trimmed V and J ends, which lost 2 bases and 7 bases, there was a span of 13 bases. The germline CDR1 and CDR2 sequences are SGHRS and YFSETQ. The CDR3 DNA reads as TGCGCCAGCAGCTTCACCTTGGATGGTAATGAGCAGTTCTTC. Amino acid sequence: CASSFTLDGNEQFF.

This chain uses TRBV5-5 with TRBJ1-1; no clear D gene. The CDR3 covers 14 residues. The germline CDR1 and CDR2 sequences are SGHKS and YYEKEE (reference sequence). V was trimmed by 4 bases and J by 1 base, leaving 11 bases between them. This CDR3 is CASSPGMANTEAFF. The CDR3, as DNA: TGTGCCAGCAGCCCGGGGATGGCGAACACTGAAGCTTTCTTT.

CDR3 amino acids: CASSLGEKYTEAFF. The CDR3 DNA reads as TGCGCCAGCAGCTTGGGAGAGAAATACACTGAAGCTTTCTTT. This chain connects TRBV5-1 to TRBJ1-1; D gene uncertain. The CDR3 length is 14 residues. The germline V and J ends were trimmed by 0 bases and 3 bases, with 9 bases remaining between them. Germline CDR1 SGHRS, CDR2 YFSETQ.

The J gene is TRBJ1-6, the V gene TRBV5-4; the match to TRBD1 covers 7 bases. The V gene end was trimmed by 4 bases and the J gene end by 9 bases; junction bases not matched to a gene: 10. Germline CDR1 reads SGHNT; CDR2 reads YYREEE (reference sequence). CDR3 length equals 15 residues. CDR3 sequence: CASSDYGTASSPLHF. CDR3 sequence (DNA): TGTGCCAGCAGCGATTATGGGACAGCTAGTTCACCCCTCCACTTT.

This chain joins TRBV20-1 and TRBJ2-7; 10 bases line up with TRBD2. Germline V gene lookup returns CDR1 DFQATT and CDR2 SNEGSKA (reference sequence). Trimming removed 3 bases from V and 2 bases from J; junction bases left unmatched: 7. This CDR3 region has 15 residues. The CDR3 sequence is CSASGLAGATYEQYV. DNA for the CDR3: TGCAGTGCTAGCGGGCTAGCGGGGGCCACCTACGAGCAGTACGTC.

This rearrangement joins TRBV29-1 to TRBJ2-7; TRBD1 matches at 7 bases. This CDR3 has 11 amino acids. Trimming at V came to 7 bases and at J to 2 bases, leaving 2 bases not matched to a gene. The germline CDR1 and CDR2 sequences are SQVTM and ANQGSEA. CDR3 in amino acids: CSAGQPYEQYF. The CDR3 DNA is TGCAGCGCGGGACAGCCCTACGAGCAGTACTTC.

The chain is built from TRBV5-1 and TRBJ2-3, with TRBD1 matching 9 bases. CDR1 SGHRS and CDR2 YFSETQ come from the germline V gene. This CDR3 is 15 amino acids long. After removal of 5 bases from V and 2 bases from J, the junction contained 6 bases not matched to a gene. CDR3 residues: CASRLGQGITDTQYF. Here the CDR3 DNA reads TGCGCCAGCAGACTGGGACAGGGAATCACAGATACGCAGTATTTT.

This clonotype was picked up a small number of times. The V gene is TRBV5-1, the J gene TRBJ1-1, with D possibly being TRBD1 (5 bases). Trimming pared 3 bases from V and 4 bases from J, leaving 16 bases between. The CDR3 has 15 amino acids. Germline CDR1 and CDR2: SGHRS and YFSETQ. The CDR3: CASSSWTLGGTEAFF. CDR3 DNA: TGCGCCAGCAGCTCCTGGACACTCGGGGGCACTGAAGCTTTCTTT. The whole variable domain, filled in from reference TRBV5-1 and TRBJ1-1, reads KAGVTQTPRYLIKTRGQQVTLSCSPISGHRSVSWYQQTPGQGLQFLFEYFSETQRNKGNFPGRFSGRQFSNSRSEMNVSTLELGDSALYLCASSSWTLGGTEAFFGQGTRLTVV.

This clonotype has more than one count but fewer than ten. The chain is built from TRBV5-1 and TRBJ2-7; weak D call: TRBD2 (6 bases). CDR1 and CDR2 from the germline V gene are SGHRS and YFSETQ. CDR3 length equals 16 residues. V lost 0 bases and J 5 bases, leaving 18 bases between the germline ends. CDR3 DNA sequence: TGCGCCAGCAGCTTGGAAGGTGCGGGAATACCGAACGAGCAGTACTTC. Translation: CASSLEGAGIPNEQYF.

This clonotype was recorded a few times. The chain is built from TRBV4-1 and TRBJ1-3, with unresolved D. Germline lookup yields CDR1 MGHRA and CDR2 YSYEKL. The CDR3 extends over 13 amino acids. Trimming took 5 bases from V and 8 from J, leaving 13 bases between them. This CDR3 reads CASSAPPGYTIYF. CDR3 sequence (DNA): TGCGCCAGCAGCGCCCCCCCGGGGTACACCATATATTTT.

V is TRBV12-3 or TRBV12-4 and J is TRBJ1-4; D ambiguous. The V end was cut by 5 bases, the J end by 11 bases, with 18 bases between. The CDR3 sequence is 14 residues long. The CDR3 coding sequence is TGTGCCAGCAGTAGCACGGACTCCCCTTTTAAACTGTTTTTT. Amino acids: CASSSTDSPFKLFF.

The chain couples TRBV20-1 to TRBJ2-2; maybe TRBD2 (5 bases). The CDR3 has 14 residues. Deletions cut 0 bases from V and 5 bases from J, with 10 bases between. Germline V gene lookup returns CDR1 DFQATT and CDR2 SNEGSKA (reference sequence). CDR3 DNA sequence: TGCAGTGCTAGAGAACTCCGGGGTACCGGGGAGCTGTTTTTT. Amino acid sequence: CSARELRGTGELFF.

Of note for this clonotype: The CDR3 end shows no conserved phenylalanine or tryptophan, and so a read error is likely. The chain couples TRBV11-2 to TRBJ2-1; D is ambiguous. Germline lookup yields CDR1 SGHAT and CDR2 FQNNGV. The V end lost 1 base, the J end lost 0 bases, and 7 bases lay between the germline ends. CDR3 length: 15 residues. CDR3 DNA sequence: TGTGCCAGCAGCTTAGCGCGTCTCTCCTACAATGAGCAGTTCTTG. It specifies CASSLARLSYNEQFL.

The chain combines TRBV7-2 with TRBJ2-3; 9 positions agree with TRBD1. Germline V CDR1 and CDR2: SGHTA, FQGNSA. CDR3 length equals 15 residues. The V segment lost 5 bases and the J segment 3 bases; nucleotides outside the gene matches: 6. CDR3 sequence reads: CASSIQGASTDTQYF. The CDR3 DNA reads as TGTGCCAGCAGCATACAGGGGGCTTCGACAGATACGCAGTATTTT.

Only a few counts were recorded for this clonotype. CDR3 sequence (DNA): TGTGCCACCAGCAGAGTGGGACTAGCGGGAGGTTCCGGGGAGCTGTTTTTT. Translation gives CATSRVGLAGGSGELFF. This rearrangement joins TRBV15 to TRBJ2-2, with TRBD2 matching over 15 bases. V lost 1 base, J lost 6 bases, and 3 bases stayed unmatched. Germline CDR1 is LNHNV and CDR2 is YYDKDF (reference sequence). The CDR3 runs to 17 residues.

V and J are TRBV27 and TRBJ1-5; TRBD1 might be the D (6 bases). CDR1 is MNHEY and CDR2 is SMNVEV in the germline V gene (reference sequence). The CDR3 is 16 residues long. Trimming removed 6 bases from V and 1 base from J, with 16 bases in between. The CDR3 loop is CASRLSGGASNQPQHF. The CDR3, as DNA: TGTGCCAGCAGACTCTCGGGGGGCGCGAGCAATCAGCCCCAGCATTTT.

Written as DNA, the CDR3 is TGCGCCAGCAGCTTGGCAGGGGGCTTTGAGACCCAGTACTTC. It specifies CASSLAGGFETQYF. This chain connects TRBV5-1 to TRBJ2-5; 8 bases are shared with TRBD1. The CDR3 runs to 14 residues. Trimming cost V 0 bases and J 5 bases; bases outside gene matches: 3. CDR1 and CDR2 (germline): SGHRS, YFSETQ. The variable domain in full, completed from reference TRBV5-1 and TRBJ2-5, reads KAGVTQTPRYLIKTRGQQVTLSCSPISGHRSVSWYQQTPGQGLQFLFEYFSETQRNKGNFPGRFSGRQFSNSRSEMNVSTLELGDSALYLCASSLAGGFETQYFGPGTRLLVL.

This clonotype has more than one count but fewer than ten. CDR3 in DNA: TGTGCCAGCAGCTTGGGGGGGGCCTACAATGAGCAGTTCTTC. This sequence encodes CASSLGGAYNEQFF. The genes are TRBV5-4 and TRBJ2-1, with a weak D call TRBD2 (6 bases). The CDR3 totals 14 residues. V was cut by 0 bases and J by 2 bases, with 6 bases left in between. Per germline, CDR1 SGHNT and CDR2 YYREEE (reference sequence). Together with reference TRBV5-4 and TRBJ2-1, the CDR3 gives the full variable domain: ETGVTQSPTHLIKTRGQQVTLRCSSQSGHNTVSWYQQALGQGPQFIFQYYREEENGRGNFPPRFSGLQFPNYSSELNVNALELDDSALYLCASSLGGAYNEQFFGPGTRLTVL.

This sequence joins TRBV7-9 and TRBJ1-1; no definite D call. CDR3 size: 15 residues. Germline loops: CDR1 SEHNR, CDR2 FQNEAQ (reference sequence). V gave up 4 bases and J gave up 1 base, with 13 bases separating them. CDR3 nucleotide sequence: TGTGCCAGCAGCTCCGGGGTAGAGGGGAACACTGAAGCTTTCTTT. Its translation: CASSSGVEGNTEAFF.

In its sample, this clonotype was seen a few times. The chain is built from TRBV9 and TRBJ2-4; 11 positions match TRBD2. CDR1 SGDLS and CDR2 YYNGEE come from the germline V gene. The trim removed 3 bases at V and 9 bases at J, leaving 8 bases unmatched. CDR3 length: 15 amino acids. CDR3 nucleotides: TGTGCCAGCAGCGCGGGACTAGCGGACTTAGGCATTCAGTACTTC. Translated, it gives CASSAGLADLGIQYF.

The rearrangement joins TRBV6-1 to TRBJ1-4, with a weak D call TRBD1 (5 bases). The CDR3 has 13 amino acids. V gave up 11 bases and J gave up 4 bases, with 14 bases separating them. CDR1 and CDR2 from the germline V gene are MNHNS and SASEGT. The CDR3 sequence: CAPGEGINEKLFF. The CDR3 DNA reads as TGTGCCCCGGGGGAGGGGATTAATGAAAAACTGTTTTTT.

V gene TRBV6-1 combines with J gene TRBJ1-5; TRBD1 aligns across 11 bases. From germline, CDR1 is MNHNS and CDR2 SASEGT. Losses at the gene ends were 6 bases for V and 6 bases for J; bases not matched to a gene: 7. CDR3 length: 15 amino acids. The CDR3 sequence: CASSRDRGMGQPQHF. CDR3 bases: TGTGCCAGCAGCCGGGACAGGGGGATGGGTCAGCCCCAGCATTTT.